One T cell receptor beta chain is described in this entry. This entry comes from a study of blood T cell repertoires in COVID-19. Overall study context: T cells, B-cell-depleted T cells, or PBMCs provided the cDNA or gDNA that served as material.

This CDR3 is built from 15 residues. Between the trimmed V and J ends, which lost 6 bases and 6 bases, there was a span of 15 bases. The germline V gene has CDR1 MDHEN and CDR2 SYDVKM. Here immunoSEQ multiplex PCR was the method, and the copy in TCRdb shows in-frame clones only, minus some. The profile shows over 150,000 clones, roughly 80% of them singletons. V gene TRBV28 combines with J gene TRBJ1-6; perhaps TRBD1 as D (6 bases). The source of this sequence is a man at least 80 years old with acute or convalescent COVID-19. Sequencing was carried out using peripheral blood. Here the CDR3 reads CASSPGQPINSPLHF. CDR3 DNA: TGTGCCAGCAGCCCCGGACAGCCCATTAATTCACCCCTCCACTTT.